One sample yielded the 16 T cell receptor beta chains listed below, sequenced in a study of molecular identifiers for immune sequencing clone quantification. MiXCR, run by TCRdb on the PCR reads, gives a single entry per CDR3 protein. The table shows about 36,000 distinct CDR3 sequences, with about 18% occurring only once. The sample consisted of naive CD8+ T cells from blood, with Jurkat cell RNA spiked in. Subset indicated: FACS-sorted CD8+CD4-CCR7+CD45RA+ naive T cells. The receptors here all came from a human donor in good health. Some libraries in this study had Jurkat cell RNA spiked in.

This clonotype was seen only once. This chain joins TRBV11-2 and TRBJ2-1; TRBD2 aligns across 10 bases. Germline CDR1 and CDR2: SGHAT and FQNNGV. CDR3 length: 14 amino acids. The junction had 5 bases not matched to a gene; V was cut back by 5 bases and J by 7 bases. The chain's CDR3 is CASSLSGRRNEQFF. CDR3 sequence (DNA): TGTGCCAGCAGCCTTAGCGGGAGGAGGAATGAGCAGTTCTTC. Variable domain in full (rest from reference TRBV11-2 and TRBJ2-1): EAGVAQSPRYKIIEKRQSVAFWCNPISGHATLYWYQQILGQGPKLLIQFQNNGVVDDSQLPKDRFSAERLKGVDSTLKIQPAKLEDSAVYLCASSLSGRRNEQFFGPGTRLTVL.

This clonotype qualifies as medium-sized. The chain uses TRBV7-2 and TRBJ2-5; 11 positions match TRBD2. Germline loops: CDR1 SGHTA, CDR2 FQGNSA. This CDR3 has 16 amino acids. V shed 5 bases and J 2 bases; nucleotides not matched to a gene: 7. DNA of the CDR3: TGTGCCAGCAGCCCCTGGACTAGCGGGTGGCAAGAGACCCAGTACTTC. Translated, it gives CASSPWTSGWQETQYF.

This clonotype was counted only a few times. The chain is built from TRBV7-9 and TRBJ2-5; D remains unclear. Germline V gives CDR1 SEHNR, CDR2 FQNEAQ (reference sequence). The CDR3 extends over 14 amino acids. Trimming left V 5 bases short and J 2 bases short, with 12 bases between. The CDR3 coding sequence is TGTGCCAGCAGCGATGGGCCTTTACAAGAGACCCAGTACTTC. It is translated as CASSDGPLQETQYF.

In its sample, this clonotype was seen many times. The DNA of the CDR3 is TGTGCCAGCAGTTTAACAGGGCGGCACATTCAGTACTTC. It encodes CASSLTGRHIQYF. The V call is TRBV27, the J call TRBJ2-4; TRBD1 might be the D (6 bases). The ends were cut back, 2 bases at V and 8 bases at J, with 10 bases in the middle. The CDR3 consists of 13 residues. CDR1 and CDR2 (germline): MNHEY, SMNVEV (reference sequence).

By share of the sample, this clonotype is medium-sized. This chain links TRBV27 with TRBJ2-5; 7 nucleotides agree with TRBD2. Germline assignment: CDR1 MNHEY and CDR2 SMNVEV (reference sequence). The CDR3 is made up of 15 amino acids. Unmatched junction bases numbered 12, after V lost 6 bases and J lost 5 bases. The CDR3 sequence: CASSSSAGAAETQYF. CDR3 in DNA: TGTGCCAGCAGCAGTTCGGCGGGAGCCGCGGAGACCCAGTACTTC.

The chain links TRBV21-1 to TRBJ2-5; the D call in the table, TRBD1, was not verified against the DNA. TRBV21-1 is a recognized pseudogene. This CDR3 is 16 amino acids long. CDR3 residues: CASSKAPQRRKETQYF. CDR3 nucleotides: TGTGCCAGCAGCAAAGCCCCCCAGCGGCGCAAAGAGACCCAGTACTTC.

In its sample, this clonotype was seen many times. The chain combines TRBV12-3 or TRBV12-4 with TRBJ2-7; the D is unclear. This CDR3 has 14 residues. Trimming took off 6 bases at V and 4 bases at J, with 16 bases between the two ends. The CDR3 here is CASSTKFPAYEQYF. The CDR3 region has the DNA TGTGCCAGCAGCACCAAGTTCCCGGCTTACGAGCAGTACTTC.

This clonotype showed up many times. V gene TRBV7-9 combines with J gene TRBJ1-1; 7 bases map to TRBD1. The CDR3 is made up of 17 amino acids. Germline V gene data show CDR1 as SEHNR and CDR2 as FQNEAQ (reference sequence). V lost 0 bases and J lost 7; bases outside the gene matches: 14. The CDR3 DNA reads as TGTGCCAGCAGCTTAGCCCCCCTTAACACAGGGGATCTTGAAGCTTTCTTT. Encoded protein: CASSLAPLNTGDLEAFF. Combining the CDR3 with reference TRBV7-9 and TRBJ1-1 gives the whole variable domain DTGVSQNPRHKITKRGQNVTFRCDPISEHNRLYWYRQTLGQGPEFLTYFQNEAQLEKSRLLSDRFSAERPKGSFSTLEIQRTEQGDSAMYLCASSLAPLNTGDLEAFFGQGTRLTVV.

The sample holds many counts of this clonotype. This chain joins TRBV28 and TRBJ2-2; 9 bases fit TRBD2. V shed 7 bases and J 3 bases; nucleotides not matched to a gene: 18. This CDR3 has 19 amino acids. CDR1 is MDHEN and CDR2 is SYDVKM in the germline V gene. The CDR3 sequence: CASTRSRGGRASDTGELFF. The CDR3 DNA follows: TGTGCCAGCACACGATCGAGGGGCGGGAGGGCCTCCGACACCGGGGAGCTGTTTTTT.

The rearrangement joins TRBV6-1 to TRBJ2-7; unclear D gene. Germline lookup yields CDR1 MNHNS and CDR2 SASEGT. The V and J ends lost 10 bases and 0 bases respectively, with 10 bases between them. CDR3 length: 12 residues. The CDR3 DNA reads TGTGCCATTGCGAGGAGCTCCTACGAGCAGTACTTC. Protein sequence: CAIARSSYEQYF.

Turning to this clonotype: A much larger clone lies a single base off, so this may be a read error. The J gene is TRBJ2-2, the V gene TRBV5-6; D is uncertain. Germline assignment: CDR1 SGHDT and CDR2 YYEEEE. The CDR3 spans 13 residues. CDR3 in amino acids: CTSSFMTTGELFF. CDR3 DNA: TGTACCAGCAGCTTTATGACCACCGGGGAGCTGTTTTTT.

This clonotype has ten or more counts. This chain joins TRBV28 and TRBJ2-2, with D perhaps TRBD1 (6 bases). CDR3 length: 17 amino acids. The germline V gene encodes CDR1 MDHEN and CDR2 SYDVKM. Trimming took off 4 bases at V and 4 bases at J, with 19 bases between the two ends. The CDR3 is CASSSPPGQMSTGELFF. In DNA form, the CDR3 reads TGTGCCAGCAGTTCCCCCCCAGGACAGATGTCCACCGGGGAGCTGTTTTTT.

Turning to this clonotype: This may be a read error, as it is one base from a much larger clone. The chain couples TRBV6-2 or TRBV6-3 to TRBJ1-2; a weak D match, TRBD1 (5 bases). Germline V gene data show CDR1 as MNHEY and CDR2 as SVGEGT. The CDR3 has 15 amino acids. CDR3 residues: CASSYRGFLDYGYSF. As DNA, the CDR3 is TGTGCCAGCAGTTATCGGGGCTTCCTCGACTATGGCTACTCCTTC.

The sample holds many counts of this clonotype. The chain uses TRBV5-5 and TRBJ2-5; TRBD2 matches 11 bases. The trim removed 2 bases at V and 3 bases at J, leaving 18 bases unmatched. The CDR3 consists of 20 residues. The germline gives CDR1 SGHKS, CDR2 YYEKEE (reference sequence). The CDR3 DNA follows: TGTGCCAGCAGCTTCAAATTTCGGCTAGCGGGAGGATTCTCAAAAGAGACCCAGTACTTC. The encoded protein is CASSFKFRLAGGFSKETQYF.

J is TRBJ1-1 and V is TRBV19; TRBD1 is a possible D gene (6 bases). V was cut by 7 bases and J by 4 bases, with 13 bases left in between. The CDR3 is 13 amino acids. Germline CDR1 reads LNHDA; CDR2 reads SQIVND (reference sequence). CDR3 residues: CASMGALSTEAFF. The CDR3 nucleotides are TGTGCCAGTATGGGGGCCCTAAGCACTGAAGCTTTCTTT.

The chain uses TRBV7-2 and TRBJ2-3; possible D gene TRBD1, 5 bases. This CDR3 has 13 amino acids. Trimming cost V 3 bases and J 7 bases, with 11 bases left between them. CDR1 is SGHTA and CDR2 is FQGNSA in the germline V gene. For the CDR3, the DNA is TGTGCCAGCAGCTTGACAAGGGGAAATACGCAGTATTTT. It specifies CASSLTRGNTQYF.